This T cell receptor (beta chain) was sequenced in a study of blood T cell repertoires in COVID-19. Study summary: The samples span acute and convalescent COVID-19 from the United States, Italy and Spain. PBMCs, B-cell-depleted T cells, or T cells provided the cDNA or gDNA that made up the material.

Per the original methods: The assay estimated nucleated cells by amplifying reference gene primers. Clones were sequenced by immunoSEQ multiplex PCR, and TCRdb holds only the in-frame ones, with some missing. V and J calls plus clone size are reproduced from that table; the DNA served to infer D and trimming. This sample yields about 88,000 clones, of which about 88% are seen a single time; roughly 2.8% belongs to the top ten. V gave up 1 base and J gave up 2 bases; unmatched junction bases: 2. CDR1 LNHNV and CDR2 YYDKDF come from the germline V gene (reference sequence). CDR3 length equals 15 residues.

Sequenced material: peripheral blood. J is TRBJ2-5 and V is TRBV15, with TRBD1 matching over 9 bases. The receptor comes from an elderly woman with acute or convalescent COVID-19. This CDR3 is CATSRAGTGQETQYF. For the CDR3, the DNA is TGTGCCACCAGCAGAGCCGGGACAGGGCAAGAGACCCAGTACTTC.